The entry below describes one TCR beta chain. This specimen belongs to a study of control samples from healthy donors and cancer patients. V was clipped by 6 bases and J by 8 bases, with 11 bases between them. CDR3 size: 12 residues. Germline V CDR1 and CDR2: MDHEN, SYDVKM. Clones were sequenced by immunoSEQ multiplex PCR, and TCRdb holds only the in-frame ones, with some missing. The sample has under 80,000 clones, roughly 92% seen once. Sequenced material: blood. This chain uses TRBV28 with TRBJ1-3; the D is unclear. The sequence was collected from a middle-aged woman in good health. The CDR3 nucleotides read TGTGCCAGCAGGAGACTTCGGGACACCATATATTTT. Protein sequence: CASRRLRDTIYF.